This T cell receptor (beta chain) originates from a study of shared clonotypes between healthy human individuals. This table comes from immunoSEQ multiplex PCR, and its TCRdb copy is limited to in-frame clones, with some not included. The repertoire holds around 300,000 clones, more than 75% seen once, with around 15% in the top ten. The sample comprised memory CD8+ T cells sorted from blood. Subset in this sample: CD45RO+ cells pooled with CCR7-negative TemRA cells. This receptor was identified in a man younger than 30 in good health.

As DNA, the CDR3 is TGCGCCAGCAGCCAGGTGCCGGGTGGGGGGTACAATGAGCAGTTCTTC. This codes for CASSQVPGGGYNEQFF. This sequence joins TRBV4-1 and TRBJ2-1, with D tentatively TRBD2 (6 bases). Trimming removed 3 bases at V and 4 bases at J, with 16 bases between. Germline CDR1 and CDR2: MGHRA and YSYEKL. This CDR3 is 16 amino acids long.